This T cell receptor (beta chain) comes out of a study of T cells after yellow fever vaccination. It was through 5'RACE template switching that TCR cDNA was made, with a universal primer site and UMIs added. TCRdb re-derived calls from the 5' RACE reads in MiXCR, one entry per CDR3 protein. The sample shows more than 300,000 distinct CDR3 sequences, about 10% of them seen only once. Germline V CDR1 and CDR2: MGHRA, YSYEKL. The ends were cut back, 1 base at V and 4 bases at J, with 10 bases in the middle. The CDR3 is 14 residues long. Overall study findings and caveats: Secondary responses were weaker yet peaked faster, day 5 versus 15. Abundant clonotypes from the bulk population could contaminate FACS-sorted repertoires.

For this clonotype: Antigen: not known.

This TCR was sampled from a man between 18 and 29 years old who received the YFV17D yellow fever vaccine. The specimen was CD4+ T cells sorted from PBMCs, collected 45 days after the yellow fever booster vaccination. The chain has TRBV4-1 and TRBJ1-2; possibly TRBD1 for D (6 bases). Here the CDR3 DNA reads TGCGCCAGCAGCCAAGGGGGGGGCGGCTATGGCTACACCTTC. Translation: CASSQGGGGYGYTF.